This section outlines one T cell receptor beta chain sequence together with its context. As yet, its antigen is unknown. These data come from a study of shared clonotypes between healthy human individuals. The study, taken as a whole, reports: Sequencing of the sorted subsets was shown by rarefaction to be incomplete despite large depth.

Trimming took off 3 bases at V and 4 bases at J, with 9 bases between the two ends. Germline assignment: CDR1 KGHSH and CDR2 LQKENI. The CDR3 is 13 amino acids. The table came from immunoSEQ multiplex PCR; TCRdb's copy has only in-frame clones and leaves some out. The table includes roughly 1,500,000 clones, around 98.5% detected once. The chain joins TRBV18 to TRBJ1-2, with no clear D. This TCR was recovered from a man aged 30-40 years in good health. The sequencing sample was made of naive CD4+ T cells sorted from blood. This sample's subset: CD45RA+ positively selected. The CDR3, as DNA: TGTGCCAGCTCACCCCCCAACGGCTATGGCTACACCTTC. This translates into CASSPPNGYGYTF. Filled out from reference TRBV18 and TRBJ1-2, the complete variable domain reads NAGVMQNPRHLVRRRGQEARLRCSPMKGHSHVYWYRQLPEEGLKFMVYLQKENIIDESGMPKERFSAEFPKEGPSILRIQQVVRGDSAAYFCASSPPNGYGYTFGSGTRLTVV.